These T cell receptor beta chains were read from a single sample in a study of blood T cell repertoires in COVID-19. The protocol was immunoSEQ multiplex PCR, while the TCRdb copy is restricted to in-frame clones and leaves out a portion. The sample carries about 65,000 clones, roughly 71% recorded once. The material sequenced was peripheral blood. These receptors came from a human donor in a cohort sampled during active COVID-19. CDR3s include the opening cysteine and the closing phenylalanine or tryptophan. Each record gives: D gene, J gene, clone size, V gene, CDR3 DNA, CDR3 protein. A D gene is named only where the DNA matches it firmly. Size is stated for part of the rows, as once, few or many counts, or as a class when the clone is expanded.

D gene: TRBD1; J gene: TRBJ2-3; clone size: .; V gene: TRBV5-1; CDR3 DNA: TGCGCCAGCAGCTTGGGAGGGACAGGGCGAGATACGCAGTATTTT; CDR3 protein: CASSLGGTGRDTQYF
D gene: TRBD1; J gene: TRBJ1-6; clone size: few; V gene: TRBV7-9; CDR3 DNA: TGTGCCAGCAGCTCCGCAGGGGGTTCACCCCTCCACTTT; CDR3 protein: CASSSAGGSPLHF
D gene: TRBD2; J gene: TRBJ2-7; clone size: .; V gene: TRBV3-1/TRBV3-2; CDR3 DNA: TGTGCCAGCAGCCAAGTAGCAAGCGGGAGTGGCGAGCAGTACTTC; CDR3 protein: CASSQVASGSGEQYF
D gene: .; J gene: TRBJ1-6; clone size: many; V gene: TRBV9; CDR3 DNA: TGTGCCAGCAGCGTAGCAGGGGCGAATTCACCCCTCCACTTT; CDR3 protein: CASSVAGANSPLHF
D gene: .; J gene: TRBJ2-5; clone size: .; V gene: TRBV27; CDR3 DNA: TGTGCCAGCAGTTTCACCAGGGCTAAAGAGACCCAGTACTTC; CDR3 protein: CASSFTRAKETQYF
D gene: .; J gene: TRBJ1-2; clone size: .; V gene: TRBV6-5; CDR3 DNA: TGTGCCAGCAGTTACGACGGGCAGGGAGGCGGCTACACCTTC; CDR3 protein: CASSYDGQGGGYTF
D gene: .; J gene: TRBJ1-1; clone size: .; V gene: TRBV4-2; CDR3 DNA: TGTGCCAGCAGCCAAGGAGGGATGTTGAACACTGAAGCTTTCTTT; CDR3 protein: CASSQGGMLNTEAFF
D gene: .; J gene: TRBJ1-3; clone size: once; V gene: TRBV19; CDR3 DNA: TGTGCCAGTGGGCCAGGGCTCTCGGGAAACACCATATATTTT; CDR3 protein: CASGPGLSGNTIYF
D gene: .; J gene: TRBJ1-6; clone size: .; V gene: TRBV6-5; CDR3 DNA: TGTGCCAGCAGTTACTCCCGGTCAGGGGATTCACCCCTCCACTTT; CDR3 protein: CASSYSRSGDSPLHF
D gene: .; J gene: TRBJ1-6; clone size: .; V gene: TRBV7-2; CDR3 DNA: TGTGCCAGCAGCTTAAGGGCACCCAGGGATTCACCCCTCCACTTT; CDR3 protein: CASSLRAPRDSPLHF
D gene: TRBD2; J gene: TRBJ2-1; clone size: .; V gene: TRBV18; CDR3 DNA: TGTGCCAGCTCAAAGACTAGCGGGACGGTGAATGAGCAGTTCTTC; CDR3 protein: CASSKTSGTVNEQFF
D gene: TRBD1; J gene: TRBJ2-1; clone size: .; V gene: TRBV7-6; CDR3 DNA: TGTGCCAGCAGCCGCGGACAGGGTAGGGTCTTC; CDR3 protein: CASSRGQGRVF
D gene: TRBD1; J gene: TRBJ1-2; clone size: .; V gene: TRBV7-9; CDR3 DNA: TGTGCCAGCAGCCGACAGGGAGATACCTATGGCTACACCTTC; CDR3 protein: CASSRQGDTYGYTF
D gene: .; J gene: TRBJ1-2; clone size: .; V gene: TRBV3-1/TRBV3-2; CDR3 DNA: TGTGCCAGCAGCCAGGCTATGAGGGGCTACACCTTC; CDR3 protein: CASSQAMRGYTF
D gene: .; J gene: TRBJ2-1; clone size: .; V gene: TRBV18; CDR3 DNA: TGTGCCAGCTCCCCCGGAGGCTCCTACAATGAGCAGTTCTTC; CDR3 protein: CASSPGGSYNEQFF
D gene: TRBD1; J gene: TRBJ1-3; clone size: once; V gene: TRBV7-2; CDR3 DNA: TGTGCCAGCAGCTCACAGGGGGCGCGGTCTGGAAACACCATATATTTT; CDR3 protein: CASSSQGARSGNTIYF
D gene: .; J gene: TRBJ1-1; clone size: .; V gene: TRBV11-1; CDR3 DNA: TGTGCCAGCAGCTTAGAAGCGAACACTGAAGCTTTCTTT; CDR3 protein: CASSLEANTEAFF
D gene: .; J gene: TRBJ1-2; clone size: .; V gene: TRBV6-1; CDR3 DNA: TGTGCCAGCAGTGAAGCGCTCGGTCCCTATGGCTACACCTTC; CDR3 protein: CASSEALGPYGYTF
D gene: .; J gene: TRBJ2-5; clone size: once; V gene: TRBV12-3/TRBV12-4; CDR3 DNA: TGTGCCAGCAGTTTAACTCCCGGGACCCAGTACTTC; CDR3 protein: CASSLTPGTQYF
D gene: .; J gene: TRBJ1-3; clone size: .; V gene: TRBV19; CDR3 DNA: TGTGCCAGTAGTATGGGGCCATCAGCCTCTGGAAACACCATATATTTT; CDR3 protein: CASSMGPSASGNTIYF
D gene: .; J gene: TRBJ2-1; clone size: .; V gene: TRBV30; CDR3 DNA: TGTGCCTGGAGAGTAAGGGGCCTAGGCTCCTACAATGAGCAGTTCTTC; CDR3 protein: CAWRVRGLGSYNEQFF
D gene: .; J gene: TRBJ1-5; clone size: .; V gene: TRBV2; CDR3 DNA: TGTGCCAGCACCAGGGACTCCAATCAGCCCCAGCATTTT; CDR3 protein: CASTRDSNQPQHF
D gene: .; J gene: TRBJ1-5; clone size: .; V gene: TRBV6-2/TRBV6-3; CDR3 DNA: TGTGCCAGCAGTTACTTCCAGTACAATCAGCCCCAGCATTTT; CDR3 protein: CASSYFQYNQPQHF
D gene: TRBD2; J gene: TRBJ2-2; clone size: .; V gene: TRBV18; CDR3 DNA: TGTGCCAGCCGCAGAAGCGGGGCGAACACCGGGGAGCTGTTTTTT; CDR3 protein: CASRRSGANTGELFF
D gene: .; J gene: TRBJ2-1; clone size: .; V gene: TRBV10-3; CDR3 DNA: TGTGCCATCAAGGACAGCCGCAATGAGCAGTTCTTC; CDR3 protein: CAIKDSRNEQFF
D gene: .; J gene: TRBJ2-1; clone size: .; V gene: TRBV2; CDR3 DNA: TGTGCCAGCAGTGAAAGGGGGACCATGCAGTTCTTC; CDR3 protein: CASSERGTMQFF
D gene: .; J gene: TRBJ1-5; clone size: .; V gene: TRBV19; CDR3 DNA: TGTGCCAGCGCCACCCATCAGGCCGTCAATCAGCCCCAGCATTTT; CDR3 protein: CASATHQAVNQPQHF
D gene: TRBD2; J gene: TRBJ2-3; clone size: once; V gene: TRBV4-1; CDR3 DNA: TGCGCCAGCAGCCAGGGACTAGCGGGAATACCAGATACGCAGTATTTT; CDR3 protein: CASSQGLAGIPDTQYF
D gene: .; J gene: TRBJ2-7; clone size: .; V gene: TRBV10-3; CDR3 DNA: TGTGCCGTCTCAGGGGAGACCTACGAGCAGTACTTC; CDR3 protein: CAVSGETYEQYF
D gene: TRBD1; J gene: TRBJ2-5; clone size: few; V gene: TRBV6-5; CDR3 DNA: TGTGCCAGCAGGCTGACAGGGGAAGAGACCCAGTACTTC; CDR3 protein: CASRLTGEETQYF
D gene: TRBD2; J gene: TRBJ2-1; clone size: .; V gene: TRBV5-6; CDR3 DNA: TGTGCCAGCAGCTATGATACCGGGACTAGCGGACTCAATGAGCAGTTCTTC; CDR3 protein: CASSYDTGTSGLNEQFF
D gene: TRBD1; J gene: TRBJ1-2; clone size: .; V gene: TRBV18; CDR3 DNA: TGTGCCAGCTCCCTCACGACAGGGTCTAACTATGGCTACACCTTC; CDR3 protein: CASSLTTGSNYGYTF
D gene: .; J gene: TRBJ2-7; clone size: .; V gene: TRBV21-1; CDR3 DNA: TGTGCCAGCAGCCTTGAGTGGGCGGACAGAGCTTACGAGCAGTACTTC; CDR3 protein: CASSLEWADRAYEQYF
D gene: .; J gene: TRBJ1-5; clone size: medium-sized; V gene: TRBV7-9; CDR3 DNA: TGTGCCAGCAGCTTAAGTGTCGAGCAGCCCCAGCATTTT; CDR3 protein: CASSLSVEQPQHF
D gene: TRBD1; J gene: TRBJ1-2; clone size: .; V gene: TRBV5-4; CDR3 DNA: TGTGCCAGCAGACTTCCGGGACAGGGAGGGTATGGCTACACCTTC; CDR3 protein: CASRLPGQGGYGYTF
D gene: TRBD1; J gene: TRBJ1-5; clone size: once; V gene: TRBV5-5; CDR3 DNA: TGTGCCAGCAGCTCCGGGACAGGTAATAATCAGCCCCAGCATTTT; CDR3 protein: CASSSGTGNNQPQHF
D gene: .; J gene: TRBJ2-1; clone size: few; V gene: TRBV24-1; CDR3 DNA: TGTGCCACCAGTGATATTCCTAGCGTCTCCTACAATGAGCAGTTCTTC; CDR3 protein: CATSDIPSVSYNEQFF
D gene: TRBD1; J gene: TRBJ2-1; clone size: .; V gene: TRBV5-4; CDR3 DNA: TGTGCCAGCAGCTTTACAGGGGGCCTCTCCTACAATGAGCAGTTCTTC; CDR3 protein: CASSFTGGLSYNEQFF
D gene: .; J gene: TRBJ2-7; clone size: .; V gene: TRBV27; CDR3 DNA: TGTGCCAGCAGTTCCCCTCTAGCGAGGGTGTACTTC; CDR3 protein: CASSSPLARVYF
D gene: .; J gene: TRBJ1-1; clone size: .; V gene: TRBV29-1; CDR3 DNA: TGCAGCACTGGCGTTTCGGGGGTGCCTGAAGCTTTCTTT; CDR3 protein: CSTGVSGVPEAFF
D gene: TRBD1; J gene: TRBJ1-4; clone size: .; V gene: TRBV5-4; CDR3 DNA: TGTGCCAGCAGCTTCCGGACAGGGGGCTTTGAAAAACTGTTTTTT; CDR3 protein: CASSFRTGGFEKLFF
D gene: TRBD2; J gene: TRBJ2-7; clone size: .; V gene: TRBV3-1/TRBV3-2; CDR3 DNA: TGTGCCAGCAGCCAAGTGCCCGGGAGGGAGCAGTACTTC; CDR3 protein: CASSQVPGREQYF
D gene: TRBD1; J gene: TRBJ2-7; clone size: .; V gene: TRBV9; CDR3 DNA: TGTGCCAGCAGCCCCTCTAGAGGGGGGACAGGGGTTGTCGGCGAGCAGTACTTC; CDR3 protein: CASSPSRGGTGVVGEQYF
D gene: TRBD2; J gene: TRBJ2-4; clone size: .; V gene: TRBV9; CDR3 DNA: TGTGCCAGCAGCCCTCTAGCGGGGGGAGCCAAAAACATTCAGTACTTC; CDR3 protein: CASSPLAGGAKNIQYF
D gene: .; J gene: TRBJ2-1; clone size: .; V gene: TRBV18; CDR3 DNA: TGTGCCAGCTCATCTCCACGGACTGGCCTCGGTGAGCAGTTCTTC; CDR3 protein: CASSSPRTGLGEQFF
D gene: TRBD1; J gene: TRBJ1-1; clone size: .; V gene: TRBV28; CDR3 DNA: TGTGCCAGCAGTTTGCCCGGGACAGGGGCGATTGAAGCTTTCTTT; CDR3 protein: CASSLPGTGAIEAFF
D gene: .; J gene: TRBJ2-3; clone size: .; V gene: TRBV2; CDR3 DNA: TGTGCCAACTTCCGTAGTCCCACAGATACGCAGTATTTT; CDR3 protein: CANFRSPTDTQYF
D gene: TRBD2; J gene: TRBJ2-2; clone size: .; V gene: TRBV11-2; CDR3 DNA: TGTGCCAGCAGCTTGGGAGCGGGAGCCGCTGGGGAGCTGTTTTTT; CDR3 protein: CASSLGAGAAGELFF
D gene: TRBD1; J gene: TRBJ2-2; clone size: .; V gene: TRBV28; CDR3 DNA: TGTGCCAGCAGGGGACAGGCCCACGGGGAGCTGTTTTTT; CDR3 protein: CASRGQAHGELFF
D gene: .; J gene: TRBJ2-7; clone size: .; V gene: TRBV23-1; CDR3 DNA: TGCGCCAGCAGCCCCCAGTCTAGCGACTACGAGCAGTACTTC; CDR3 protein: CASSPQSSDYEQYF
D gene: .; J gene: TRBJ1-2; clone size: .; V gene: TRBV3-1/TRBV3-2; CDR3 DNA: TGTGCCAGCAGCCAAGGAGAATGGGGGGTAGCAAGCTATGGCTACACCTTC; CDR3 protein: CASSQGEWGVASYGYTF
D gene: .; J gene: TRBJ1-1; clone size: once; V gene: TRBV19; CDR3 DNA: TGTGCCAGTAGTATAGCCGTGGGAGTCAGAGCTTTCTTT; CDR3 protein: CASSIAVGVRAFF
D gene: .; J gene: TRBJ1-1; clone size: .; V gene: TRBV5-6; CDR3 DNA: TGTGCCAGCAGCTTCGGGTCGGTGGCTTTCTTT; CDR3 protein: CASSFGSVAFF
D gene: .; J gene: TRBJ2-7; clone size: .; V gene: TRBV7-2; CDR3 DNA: TGTGCCAGCAGCCAGGCCGGGGGTAGCTCCTACGAGCAGTACTTC; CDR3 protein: CASSQAGGSSYEQYF
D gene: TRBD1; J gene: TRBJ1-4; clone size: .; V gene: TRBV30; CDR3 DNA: TGTGCCTGGATCGGAGGGGGCTCTAATGAAAAACTGTTTTTT; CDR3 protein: CAWIGGGSNEKLFF
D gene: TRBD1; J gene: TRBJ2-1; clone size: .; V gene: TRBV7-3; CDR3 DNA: TGTGCCAGCAGCCCCCTACGGGGACAGGGGAGAGATGAGCAGTTCTTC; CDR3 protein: CASSPLRGQGRDEQFF
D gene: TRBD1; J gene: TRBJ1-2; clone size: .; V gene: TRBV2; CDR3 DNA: TGTGCCAGCAGGCTACAGGGGGGCTCAGCTAACTATGGCTACACCTTC; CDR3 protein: CASRLQGGSANYGYTF
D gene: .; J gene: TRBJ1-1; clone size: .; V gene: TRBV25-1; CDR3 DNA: TGTGCCAGCAGTACAGGGTGGGGGGAAGCTTTCTTT; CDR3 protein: CASSTGWGEAFF
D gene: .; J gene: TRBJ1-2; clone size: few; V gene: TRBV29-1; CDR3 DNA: TGCAGCGTTGAAAGCGCTGGCTACACCTTC; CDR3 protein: CSVESAGYTF
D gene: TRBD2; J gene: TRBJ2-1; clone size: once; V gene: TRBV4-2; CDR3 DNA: TGTGCCAGCAGCCCTGGTCCCGGGACTAGTGACCTGGACCCCAATGAGCAGTTCTTC; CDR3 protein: CASSPGPGTSDLDPNEQFF